This entry concerns a single T cell receptor beta chain. Antigen unknown. This sample is part of a study of monozygotic twins with inflammatory bowel disease. Overall study findings and caveats: Among IBD patients, fewer clonotypes were shared with others than among healthy twins, especially with disease activity.

CDR3 length equals 14 residues. In germline, CDR1 is SQVTM, CDR2 ANQGSEA. cDNA for each sample came from eight separate reactions. TCRdb derives one entry per CDR3 protein from the 5' RACE reads, leaving out DNA. This table lists 300,000 to 400,000 distinct CDR3 sequences. The sequence derives from a human donor with ulcerative colitis or Crohn's disease, or a healthy co-twin of an affected twin (not recorded which). The sequenced material came from blood. The rearrangement links TRBV29-1 to TRBJ2-3; TCRdb lists TRBD2, though no DNA is available to test this call. The CDR3 spells CSVRKRERTDTQYF.